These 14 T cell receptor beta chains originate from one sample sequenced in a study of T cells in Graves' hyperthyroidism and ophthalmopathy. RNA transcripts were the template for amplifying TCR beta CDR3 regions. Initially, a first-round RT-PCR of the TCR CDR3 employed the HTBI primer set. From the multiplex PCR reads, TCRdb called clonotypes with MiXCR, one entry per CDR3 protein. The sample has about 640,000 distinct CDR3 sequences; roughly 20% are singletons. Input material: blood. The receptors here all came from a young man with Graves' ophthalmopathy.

The CDR3 region has the DNA TGCGCCAGCTACCCCGGGACAGGGGGAGGTAATGAGCAGTTCTTC. Encoded protein: CASYPGTGGGNEQFF. V and J are TRBV5-1 and TRBJ2-1, with 11 positions matching TRBD1. From germline, CDR1 is SGHRS and CDR2 YFSETQ. The CDR3 has 15 amino acids. The V segment lost 7 bases and the J segment 7 bases; nucleotides outside the gene matches: 10.

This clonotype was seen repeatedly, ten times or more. This CDR3 reads CAWSVGSSYEQYF. The CDR3 DNA reads TGTGCCTGGAGTGTTGGTTCTAGCTACGAGCAGTACTTC. The chain joins TRBV30 to TRBJ2-7; D not certain. CDR1 and CDR2 from the germline V gene are GTSNPN and SVGIG (reference sequence). With 0 bases removed from V and 3 bases from J, the gap between germline ends came to 9 bases. This CDR3 spans 13 amino acids.

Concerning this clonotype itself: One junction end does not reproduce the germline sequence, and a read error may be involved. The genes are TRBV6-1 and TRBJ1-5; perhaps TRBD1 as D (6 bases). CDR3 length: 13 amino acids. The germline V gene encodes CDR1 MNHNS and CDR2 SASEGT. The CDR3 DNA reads TGTGTCAGCAGAGGGGGTCGCAATCAGCCCCAGCATTTT. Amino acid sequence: CVSRGGRNQPQHF.

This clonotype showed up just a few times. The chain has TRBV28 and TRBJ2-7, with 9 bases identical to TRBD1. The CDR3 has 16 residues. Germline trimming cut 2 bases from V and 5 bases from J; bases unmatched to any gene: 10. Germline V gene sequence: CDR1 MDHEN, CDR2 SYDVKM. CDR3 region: CASSLTTGQGKDEQYF. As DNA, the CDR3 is TGTGCCAGCAGTTTAACGACGGGACAGGGTAAGGACGAGCAGTACTTC.

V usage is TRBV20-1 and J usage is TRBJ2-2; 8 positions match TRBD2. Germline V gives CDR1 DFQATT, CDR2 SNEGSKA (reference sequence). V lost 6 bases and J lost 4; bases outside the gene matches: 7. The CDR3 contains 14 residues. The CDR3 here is CSARLAPLTGELFF. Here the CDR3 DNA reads TGCAGTGCCAGACTAGCGCCACTCACCGGGGAGCTGTTTTTT.

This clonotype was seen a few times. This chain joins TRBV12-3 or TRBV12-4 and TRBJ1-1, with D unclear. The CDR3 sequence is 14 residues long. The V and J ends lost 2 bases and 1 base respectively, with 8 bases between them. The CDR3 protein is CASSLLVGNTEAFF. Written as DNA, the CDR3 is TGTGCCAGCAGTTTACTTGTCGGGAACACTGAAGCTTTCTTT.

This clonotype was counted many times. CDR3 residues: CASSLTGQGVFF. CDR3 DNA sequence: TGTGCCAGCAGCTTGACTGGACAGGGGGTTTTCTTT. The chain carries TRBV5-8 and TRBJ1-1; 10 bases match TRBD1. CDR1 is SGHTS and CDR2 is YDEGEE in the germline V gene. The J segment lost 13 bases and the V segment lost 1 base, leaving 4 bases of the junction unmatched. This CDR3 is 12 amino acids long.

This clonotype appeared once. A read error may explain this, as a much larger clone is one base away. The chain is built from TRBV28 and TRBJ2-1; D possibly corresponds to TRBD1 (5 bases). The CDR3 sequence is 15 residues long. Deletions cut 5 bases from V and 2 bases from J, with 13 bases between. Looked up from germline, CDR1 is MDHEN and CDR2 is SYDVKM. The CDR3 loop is CASSSRQTTYNEQFF. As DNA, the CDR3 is TGTGCCAGCAGTAGTCGACAGACAACCTACAATGAGCAGTTCTTC.

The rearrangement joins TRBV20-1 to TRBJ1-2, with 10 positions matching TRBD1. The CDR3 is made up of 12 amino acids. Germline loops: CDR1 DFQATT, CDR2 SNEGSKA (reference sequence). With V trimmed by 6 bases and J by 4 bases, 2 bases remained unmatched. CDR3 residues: CSARTGGYGYTF. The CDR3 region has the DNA TGCAGTGCAAGGACAGGGGGCTATGGCTACACCTTC.

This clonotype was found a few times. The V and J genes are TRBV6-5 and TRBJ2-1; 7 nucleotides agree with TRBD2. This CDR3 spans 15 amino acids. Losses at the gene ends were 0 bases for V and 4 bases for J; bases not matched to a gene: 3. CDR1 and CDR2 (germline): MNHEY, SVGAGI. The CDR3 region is CASSYSASGYNEQFF. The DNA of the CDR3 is TGTGCCAGCAGTTACTCGGCTAGCGGATACAATGAGCAGTTCTTC.

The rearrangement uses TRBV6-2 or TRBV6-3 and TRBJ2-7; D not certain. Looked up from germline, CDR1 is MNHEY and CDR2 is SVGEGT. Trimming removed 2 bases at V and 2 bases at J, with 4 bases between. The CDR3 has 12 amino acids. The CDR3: CASSYDTYEQYF. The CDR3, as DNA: TGTGCCAGCAGTTACGATACCTACGAGCAGTACTTC.

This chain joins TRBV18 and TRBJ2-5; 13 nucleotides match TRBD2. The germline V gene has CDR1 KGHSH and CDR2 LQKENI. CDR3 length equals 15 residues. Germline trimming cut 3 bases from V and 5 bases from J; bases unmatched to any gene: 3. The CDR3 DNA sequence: TGTGCCAGCTCACCCAGGACTAGCGGGAGTGAGACCCAGTACTTC. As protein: CASSPRTSGSETQYF.

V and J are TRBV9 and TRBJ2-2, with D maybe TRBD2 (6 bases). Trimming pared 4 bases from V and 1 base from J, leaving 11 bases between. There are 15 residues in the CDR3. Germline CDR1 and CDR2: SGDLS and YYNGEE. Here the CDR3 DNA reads TGTGCCAGCAGCCCAGGGACTGTGAACACCGGGGAGCTGTTTTTT. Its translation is CASSPGTVNTGELFF.

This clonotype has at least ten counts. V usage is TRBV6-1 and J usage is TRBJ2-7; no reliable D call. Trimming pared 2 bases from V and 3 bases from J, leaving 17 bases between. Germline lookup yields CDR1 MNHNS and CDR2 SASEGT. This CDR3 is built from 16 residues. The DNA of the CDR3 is TGTGCCAGCAGTGAAAGGTTGGGGTCCCCAAACTACGAGCAGTACTTC. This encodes CASSERLGSPNYEQYF.